This T cell receptor (beta chain) was sequenced during a study of shared clonotypes between healthy human individuals. CD4+ cells yielded CD45RA+ naive and CD45RA-negative memory subsets. Per the original methods: ImmunoSEQ sequences covered only the junction and lacked quality scores; filtering therefore differed. The repertoire was sequenced with immunoSEQ multiplex PCR; TCRdb's copy has only in-frame clones and lacks some. The V and J calls and the clone size are those of that table, but D and trimming were determined from the DNA. Altogether approximately 2.4 million clones are present, 90% to 96% being singletons, with the ten largest covering over 0.1%. This TCR was recovered from a man younger than 35 in good health. The sequenced sample was naive CD4+ T cells sorted from blood. Subset of the sample: CD45RA+ positively selected.

The CDR3 spells CASSQSGAVSGTQYF. The CDR3 nucleotides are TGCGCCAGCAGCCAAAGCGGGGCGGTCTCCGGGACCCAGTACTTC. This chain joins TRBV4-3 and TRBJ2-5; 7 nucleotides match TRBD2. The CDR3 spans 15 residues. The trim removed 2 bases at V and 7 bases at J, leaving 10 bases unmatched. Germline assignment: CDR1 LGHNA and CDR2 YSLEER.